What follows are 19 T cell receptor beta chains derived from one specimen sequenced in a study of long-term antiretroviral therapy in people with HIV. Sequencing used immunoSEQ v3.0 at survey level. Clones were read by immunoSEQ multiplex PCR, and TCRdb kept only the in-frame ones, dropping some. The sample records about 24,000 clones, approximately 80% being singletons. Sequencing was performed on unsorted PBMCs, taken 4.4 years after starting antiretroviral therapy. Receptors were obtained from a man aged 25 to 40 with HIV.

This chain uses TRBV9 with TRBJ1-2; D is ambiguous. Per the germline V gene, CDR1 is SGDLS and CDR2 is YYNGEE. V was trimmed by 0 bases and J by 5 bases, leaving 11 bases between them. This CDR3 has 14 amino acids. The CDR3: CASSVGTREYGYTF. As DNA, the CDR3 is TGTGCCAGCAGCGTAGGGACCCGGGAATATGGCTACACCTTC.

The chain couples TRBV7-8 to TRBJ2-3; weak D call: TRBD1 (6 bases). This CDR3 is built from 12 residues. From germline, CDR1 is SGHVS and CDR2 FQNEAQ. V was trimmed by 4 bases and J by 5 bases, leaving 7 bases between them. The CDR3 DNA reads TGTGCCAGCAGCTGGGGGCAAGATACGCAGTATTTT. Encoded protein: CASSWGQDTQYF.

The J gene is TRBJ2-7, the V gene TRBV2; weak D call: TRBD2 (5 bases). CDR3 length equals 15 residues. V was cut by 4 bases and J by 9 bases, with 22 bases left in between. CDR1 is SNHLY, CDR2 FYNNEI, per germline. CDR3 region: CASSGSKTAGRLQYF. Written as DNA, the CDR3 is TGTGCCAGCAGTGGCTCAAAGACGGCGGGCCGTCTGCAGTACTTC.

The rearrangement joins TRBV5-1 to TRBJ1-1; maybe TRBD1 (5 bases). The CDR3 is made up of 14 amino acids. Per the germline V gene, CDR1 is SGHRS and CDR2 is YFSETQ. V lost 2 bases and J 5 bases, leaving 13 bases between the germline ends. CDR3 loop: CASSFGGDRTEAFF. DNA of the CDR3: TGCGCCAGCAGCTTCGGGGGGGATCGGACTGAAGCTTTCTTT.

The chain joins TRBV10-3 to TRBJ1-1, with D possibly TRBD1 on 6 matching bases. Germline lookup yields CDR1 ENHRY and CDR2 SYGVKD. Trimming shortened V by 6 bases and J by 5 bases, and 13 bases separated the two germline ends. The CDR3 is 13 residues long. The CDR3 is CAIRLGQGTEAFF. The CDR3 nucleotides are TGTGCCATCAGGCTTGGGCAGGGGACTGAAGCTTTCTTT.

The chain carries TRBV6-5 and TRBJ2-3; TRBD2 agrees at 8 bases. CDR3 length: 14 residues. Losses at the gene ends were 6 bases for V and 4 bases for J; bases not matched to a gene: 6. Germline CDR1 reads MNHEY; CDR2 reads SVGAGI. CDR3 residues: CASRSGTRADTQYF. DNA of the CDR3: TGTGCCAGCAGATCTGGGACTAGAGCAGATACGCAGTATTTT.

The chain links TRBV4-1 to TRBJ1-5, with D possibly being TRBD1 (6 bases). This CDR3 spans 18 amino acids. Trimming took 4 bases from V and 0 from J, leaving 19 bases between them. From germline, CDR1 is MGHRA and CDR2 YSYEKL. DNA of the CDR3: TGCGCCAGCAGCCCCGGGGGCTACCATCCGTATAGCAATCAGCCCCAGCATTTT. The encoded protein is CASSPGGYHPYSNQPQHF.

The gene calls are TRBV7-9 and TRBJ1-2; weak D call: TRBD1 (5 bases). V lost 5 bases and J lost 8, with 15 bases in between. Germline V lookup: CDR1 SEHNR, CDR2 FQNEAQ (reference sequence). The length of the CDR3 is 13 residues. CDR3: CASSDPREKGYTF. The CDR3 bases are TGTGCCAGCAGCGACCCCAGGGAAAAGGGCTACACCTTC.

V usage is TRBV6-5 and J usage is TRBJ1-1; the D gene is possibly TRBD1 (5 bases). Germline CDR1 MNHEY, CDR2 SVGAGI. The V end lost 2 bases, the J end lost 0 bases, and 10 bases lay between the germline ends. The CDR3 runs 15 residues. This CDR3 is CASSYKGHVNTEAFF. The CDR3 DNA is TGTGCCAGCAGTTACAAGGGGCATGTGAACACTGAAGCTTTCTTT.

This clone was recorded a few times. V usage is TRBV6-1 and J usage is TRBJ1-4, with a possible D match to TRBD1 (5 bases). V was cut by 1 base and J by 4 bases, with 19 bases left in between. This CDR3 is 18 amino acids long. Germline CDR1 is MNHNS and CDR2 is SASEGT. CDR3 region: CASSEDQGPLKRNEKLFF. In DNA, the CDR3 is TGTGCCAGCAGTGAAGATCAGGGCCCCCTTAAACGTAATGAAAAACTGTTTTTT.

This clone was recorded only once. This chain uses TRBV5-5 with TRBJ1-4, with D maybe TRBD1 (5 bases). The CDR3 loop spans 17 amino acids. V lost 0 bases and J lost 4, with 16 bases in between. Germline V gene sequence: CDR1 SGHKS, CDR2 YYEKEE (reference sequence). The CDR3 sequence: CASSLERGFEGNEKLFF. As DNA, the CDR3 is TGTGCCAGCAGCTTGGAACGGGGGTTTGAGGGTAATGAAAAACTGTTTTTT.

The chain has TRBV19 and TRBJ2-3; TRBD1 aligns across 9 bases. Germline trimming cut 3 bases from V and 10 bases from J; bases unmatched to any gene: 14. Germline-derived CDR1 and CDR2 are LNHDA and SQIVND (reference sequence). The CDR3 length is 16 residues. CDR3 sequence (DNA): TGTGCCAGTAGTATTTTCCGGGACAGGGTCCTGGCAGCGCAGTATTTT. Amino acids: CASSIFRDRVLAAQYF.

The V and J genes are TRBV27 and TRBJ1-5; D unclear. The V end was cut by 5 bases, the J end by 6 bases, with 8 bases between. In germline, CDR1 is MNHEY, CDR2 SMNVEV (reference sequence). This CDR3 is 12 amino acids long. The CDR3 DNA reads as TGTGCCAGCAGTGGGAAGGGTCAGCCCCAGCATTTT. It encodes CASSGKGQPQHF.

The chain links TRBV5-1 to TRBJ2-7; D not resolved. This CDR3 is built from 15 residues. Germline values: CDR1 SGHRS, CDR2 YFSETQ. V was trimmed by 4 bases and J by 0 bases, leaving 14 bases between them. Written as DNA, the CDR3 is TGCGCCAGCAGCACTCGGACGGGCAGCTCCTACGAGCAGTACTTC. Translation gives CASSTRTGSSYEQYF.

The rearrangement links TRBV5-1 to TRBJ1-1; D is perhaps TRBD1 (5 bases). Trimming left V 0 bases short and J 0 bases short, with 9 bases between. This CDR3 spans 15 amino acids. Germline V gene sequence: CDR1 SGHRS, CDR2 YFSETQ. CDR3 in amino acids: CASSLGQSLNTEAFF. The CDR3 DNA reads as TGCGCCAGCAGCTTGGGACAGAGTTTGAACACTGAAGCTTTCTTT.

The V gene is TRBV19, the J gene TRBJ1-1; 7 nucleotides agree with TRBD1. V lost 6 bases and J lost 6; bases outside the gene matches: 10. There are 14 residues in the CDR3. Germline assignment: CDR1 LNHDA and CDR2 SQIVND (reference sequence). This CDR3 reads CASRDRRTSAEAFF. The CDR3 bases are TGTGCCAGTAGGGACAGGAGGACTTCAGCTGAAGCTTTCTTT.

The chain couples TRBV4-1 to TRBJ1-2; possible D gene TRBD1, 6 bases. V lost 6 bases to trimming and J lost 3 bases, with 11 bases between them. Per the germline V gene, CDR1 is MGHRA and CDR2 is YSYEKL. The CDR3 totals 13 residues. CDR3 protein: CASRGTGYYGYTF. As DNA, the CDR3 is TGCGCCAGCAGGGGCACAGGGTACTATGGCTACACCTTC.

The chain carries TRBV19 and TRBJ2-7; D might be TRBD1 or TRBD2, each matching 5 bases. V lost 3 bases and J 0 bases, leaving 9 bases between the germline ends. Looked up from germline, CDR1 is LNHDA and CDR2 is SQIVND (reference sequence). This CDR3 contains 14 residues. CDR3 loop: CASSIEGSSYEQYF. The CDR3 coding sequence is TGTGCCAGTAGTATTGAGGGGAGCTCCTACGAGCAGTACTTC.

The rearrangement links TRBV28 to TRBJ2-7; TRBD2 aligns across 16 bases. The CDR3 has 17 residues. Germline CDR1 and CDR2: MDHEN and SYDVKM. V lost 6 bases and J lost 6; bases outside the gene matches: 11. CDR3 bases: TGTGCCAGCAGGACCGGGACTAGCGGGAGGGCCCCTCTCGAGCAGTACTTC. This codes for CASRTGTSGRAPLEQYF. Full variable domain (remainder filled in from reference TRBV28 and TRBJ2-7): DVKVTQSSRYLVKRTGEKVFLECVQDMDHENMFWYRQDPGLGLRLIYFSYDVKMKEKGDIPEGYSVSREKKERFSLILESASTNQTSMYLCASRTGTSGRAPLEQYFGPGTRLTVT.